Below, 5 T cell receptor beta chains from the same sample are listed, as sequenced in a study of T cells after yellow fever vaccination. MiXCR, applied by TCRdb to the 5' RACE reads, yields one record per CDR3 protein. The table has roughly 140,000 distinct CDR3 sequences, 7.7% seen once. The sequenced sample was CD4+ T cells sorted from PBMCs, obtained 5 days after the yellow fever booster vaccination. These receptors came from a man younger than 40 who received the YFV17D yellow fever vaccine.

Concerning this clonotype: A much larger clone lies one base from this, so it may be a read error. This sequence joins TRBV12-3 or TRBV12-4 and TRBJ1-1; TRBD1 is a possible D gene (5 bases). CDR3 length: 11 amino acids. Between the trimmed V and J ends, which lost 5 bases and 11 bases, there was a span of 12 bases. This chain's CDR3 is CASSDGGAAFF. The CDR3 nucleotides read TGTGCCAGCAGTGACGGGGGAGCGGCTTTCTTT.

Notes on this clonotype: A read error may explain this, as a much larger clone is one base away. Written as DNA, the CDR3 is TGTGCCAGCAGCTTCGCCATTAGCGGCACAGATACGCAGTATTTT. Translation gives CASSFAISGTDTQYF. J is TRBJ2-3 and V is TRBV7-2; a weak D match, TRBD2 (5 bases). The V end lost 3 bases, the J end lost 1 base, and 11 bases lay between the germline ends. Germline CDR1 SGHTA, CDR2 FQGNSA. This CDR3 spans 15 amino acids.

Many counts were recorded for this clonotype. The chain employs TRBV27 and TRBJ2-3; possibly TRBD1 for D (6 bases). CDR1 is MNHEY, CDR2 SMNVEV, per germline (reference sequence). The CDR3 consists of 14 residues. V was trimmed by 5 bases and J by 3 bases, leaving 12 bases between them. For the CDR3, the DNA is TGTGCCAGCAGTGTACAGGGAAGGACAGATACGCAGTATTTT. Residues: CASSVQGRTDTQYF.

This clonotype was counted many times. The V and J genes are TRBV7-2 and TRBJ2-1, with D possibly being TRBD2 (5 bases). Germline values: CDR1 SGHTA, CDR2 FQGNSA. The CDR3 has 15 amino acids. Trimming left V 8 bases short and J 4 bases short, with 18 bases between. The CDR3 nucleotides read TGTGCCAGCGGACCCACTAGAAGTGGGTACAATGAGCAGTTCTTC. Residues: CASGPTRSGYNEQFF.

This clonotype was seen many times. V usage is TRBV7-3 and J usage is TRBJ2-1; 7 nucleotides match TRBD2. Germline V gene sequence: CDR1 SGHTA, CDR2 FQGTGA. Germline trimming cut 2 bases from V and 10 bases from J; bases unmatched to any gene: 5. CDR3 size: 13 residues. As DNA, the CDR3 is TGTGCCAGCAGCTTAGGGGAAGCGGGAGAGCAGTTCTTC. It encodes CASSLGEAGEQFF.